This T cell receptor (beta chain) was found in a study of blood T cell repertoires in COVID-19. Background on the study: The samples span acute and convalescent COVID-19 from the United States, Italy and Spain. In each case, the material was cDNA or gDNA derived from T cells, B-cell-depleted T cells, or PBMCs.

Between the trimmed V and J ends, which lost 3 bases and 2 bases, there was a span of 17 bases. The CDR3 covers 17 residues. Germline V gives CDR1 LNHDA, CDR2 SQIVND (reference sequence). Here immunoSEQ multiplex PCR was the method, and the copy in TCRdb shows in-frame clones only, minus some. The sample consists of around 60,000 clones, 81% of them appearing once. The table lists this clone with a count of one. Input material: peripheral blood. This TCR derives from an older man with acute or convalescent COVID-19. V is TRBV19 and J is TRBJ1-5, with D unclear. The CDR3 region is CASSIGRGGLGNQPQHF. The CDR3 bases are TGTGCCAGTAGTATCGGGAGAGGAGGGTTGGGCAATCAGCCCCAGCATTTT.